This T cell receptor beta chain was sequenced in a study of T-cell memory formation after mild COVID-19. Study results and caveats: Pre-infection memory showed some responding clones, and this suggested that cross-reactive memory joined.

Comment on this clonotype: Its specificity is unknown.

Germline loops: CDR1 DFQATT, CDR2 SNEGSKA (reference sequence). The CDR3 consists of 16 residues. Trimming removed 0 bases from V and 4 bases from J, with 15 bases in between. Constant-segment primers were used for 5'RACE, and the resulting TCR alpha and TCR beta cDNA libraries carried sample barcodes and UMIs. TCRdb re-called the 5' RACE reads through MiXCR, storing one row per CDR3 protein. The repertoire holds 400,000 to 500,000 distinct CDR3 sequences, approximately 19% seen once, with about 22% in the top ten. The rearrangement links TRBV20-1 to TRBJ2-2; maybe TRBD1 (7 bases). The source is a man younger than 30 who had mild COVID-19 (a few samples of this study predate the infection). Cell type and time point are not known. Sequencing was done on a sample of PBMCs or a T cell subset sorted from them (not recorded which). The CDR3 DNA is TGCAGTGCTAGAGATCAGGGGGGCGCCTCCACCGGGGAGCTGTTTTTT. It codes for CSARDQGGASTGELFF.